This entry lists 21 T cell receptor beta chains sequenced from one sample in a study of T cell repertoires in cytomegalovirus infection. From the reads, TCRdb called clonotypes with MiXCR, one entry per CDR3 protein. Found here are about 150,000 distinct CDR3 sequences, around 22% of them singletons; the top ten hold roughly 11%. The sequencing input was PBMCs. Receptors were obtained from a human donor in good health (CMV status not recorded). Some clones in this sample may be carry-over from other donors' samples.

Note on this clonotype: This sequence may be a read error, since a much larger clone differs from it by one base. The gene calls are TRBV6-6 and TRBJ2-3, with 13 bases aligning to TRBD2. Germline V gives CDR1 MNHNY, CDR2 SVGAGI (reference sequence). The V and J ends lost 6 bases and 2 bases, in that order; junction bases with no gene match: 11. The CDR3 sequence is 18 residues long. The CDR3 coding sequence is TGTGCCAGCAGCCTGGGACTAGCGGGGCGGCAGAACACAGATACGCAGTATTTT. Residues: CASSLGLAGRQNTDTQYF.

The genes are TRBV6-6 and TRBJ1-5; 7 bases line up with TRBD1. CDR1 and CDR2 (germline): MNHNY, SVGAGI (reference sequence). J lost 0 bases, V lost 8 bases, and 13 bases had no gene match. The CDR3 length is 17 residues. CDR3 protein: CASFSLRDRDSNQPQHF. The CDR3, as DNA: TGTGCCAGCTTCTCACTCCGGGACAGAGATAGCAATCAGCCCCAGCATTTT.

This clonotype was seen more than once but under ten times. The chain carries TRBV10-3 and TRBJ1-6, with 9 nucleotides matching TRBD1. This CDR3 spans 16 amino acids. Germline-derived CDR1 and CDR2 are ENHRY and SYGVKD. After removal of 0 bases from V and 6 bases from J, the junction contained 3 bases not matched to a gene. The chain's CDR3 is CAISESEGQGNSPLHF. The CDR3 nucleotides read TGTGCCATCAGTGAGTCGGAGGGACAGGGTAATTCACCCCTCCACTTT.

This clonotype showed up many times. The V gene is TRBV12-3 or TRBV12-4, the J gene TRBJ2-1; the match to TRBD2 covers 11 bases. The CDR3 totals 16 residues. V trimming: 4 bases; J trimming: 8 bases; junction bases outside the gene matches: 10. CDR3 DNA: TGTGCCAGCAGTTCCTATAGCGGGGGGGCGAATTATGAGCAGTTCTTC. Its protein product is CASSSYSGGANYEQFF.

This clonotype was seen only a few times. The chain has TRBV12-3 or TRBV12-4 and TRBJ1-1; D uncertain. This CDR3 spans 13 amino acids. The V gene lost 5 bases and the J gene lost 1 base, with 8 bases spanning the gap. The CDR3 DNA is TGTGCCAGCAGTCCCCTAGAGAACACTGAAGCTTTCTTT. As protein: CASSPLENTEAFF.

The chain recombines TRBV12-3 or TRBV12-4 with TRBJ1-1; maybe TRBD1 (6 bases). CDR3 length: 17 residues. With 3 bases removed from V and 0 bases from J, the gap between germline ends came to 17 bases. In nucleotides, the CDR3 is TGTGCCAGCAGTTTTGGCCGCCGGACAGCGGTGAACACTGAAGCTTTCTTT. Its protein is CASSFGRRTAVNTEAFF.

This clonotype was recorded a few times. This chain links TRBV12-3 or TRBV12-4 with TRBJ1-1; no reliable D call. The V and J ends lost 3 bases and 8 bases respectively, with 10 bases between them. The CDR3 consists of 12 residues. This CDR3 reads CASSFTRDEAFF. The CDR3 DNA sequence: TGTGCCAGCAGTTTCACGCGCGACGAAGCTTTCTTT.

The table lists this clonotype with many counts. The V call is TRBV7-6, the J call TRBJ2-2; TRBD1 agrees at 8 bases. V was pared by 5 bases and J by 2 bases, with 7 bases of the junction left unmatched. The CDR3 is 16 residues long. Germline assignment: CDR1 SGHVS and CDR2 FNYEAQ. CDR3 bases: TGTGCCAGCAGCGCCAGACAGGGGCTAAACACCGGGGAGCTGTTTTTT. Amino acid sequence: CASSARQGLNTGELFF. The full variable domain, with the rest looked up from reference TRBV7-6 and TRBJ2-2, is GAGVSQSPRYKVTKRGQDVALRCDPISGHVSLYWYRQALGQGPEFLTYFNYEAQQDKSGLPNDRFSAERPEGSISTLTIQRTEQRDSAMYRCASSARQGLNTGELFFGEGSRLTVL.

The V gene is TRBV12-3 or TRBV12-4, the J gene TRBJ2-3; 12 nucleotides line up with TRBD2. The CDR3 sequence is 16 residues long. The junction had 10 bases not matched to a gene; V was cut back by 5 bases and J by 7 bases. The CDR3 DNA is TGTGCCAGCAGTCCCAATCCGACTAGCGGGAGAAATACGCAGTATTTT. It codes for CASSPNPTSGRNTQYF.

Within the sample, this clonotype is medium-sized (0.01 to 0.1%). The V call is TRBV14, the J call TRBJ1-5, with 11 bases lining up with TRBD1. CDR1 is SGHDN and CDR2 is FVKESK in the germline V gene. This CDR3 is 17 amino acids long. V was clipped by 1 base and J by 7 bases; unmatched bases: 9. The CDR3 sequence is CASSQVPRDRGAQPQHF. In DNA form, the CDR3 reads TGTGCCAGCAGCCAAGTACCCCGGGACAGGGGGGCACAGCCCCAGCATTTT.

V gene TRBV25-1 combines with J gene TRBJ2-5; 8 nucleotides agree with TRBD2. CDR3 length: 13 residues. Trimming at V came to 0 bases and at J to 10 bases, leaving 4 bases not matched to a gene. The germline V gene encodes CDR1 MGHDK and CDR2 SYGVNS. The CDR3: CASSEYGSGIQYF. The CDR3 DNA sequence: TGTGCCAGCAGTGAATATGGTAGCGGGATCCAGTACTTC.

The chain carries TRBV27 and TRBJ1-6, with D possibly being TRBD1 (5 bases). The CDR3 loop spans 13 amino acids. V lost 0 bases to trimming and J lost 10 bases, with 7 bases between them. Germline V gene sequence: CDR1 MNHEY, CDR2 SMNVEV (reference sequence). The CDR3 loop reads CASSLSRGSPLHF. The CDR3 nucleotides read TGTGCCAGCAGTTTATCACGGGGGTCACCCCTCCACTTT.

This clonotype occurred a few times. The V and J genes are TRBV7-2 and TRBJ1-2, with TRBD1 matching over 10 bases. J lost 4 bases, V lost 6 bases, and 8 bases had no gene match. Per the germline V gene, CDR1 is SGHTA and CDR2 is FQGNSA. CDR3 length: 15 residues. This chain's CDR3 is CASRGQGIGSYGYTF. The CDR3 DNA sequence: TGTGCCAGCAGGGGACAGGGGATCGGCAGCTATGGCTACACCTTC.

The rearrangement links TRBV29-1 to TRBJ1-2, with D unclear. There are 9 residues in the CDR3. Trimming took off 3 bases at V and 8 bases at J, with 4 bases between the two ends. CDR1 is SQVTM, CDR2 ANQGSEA, per germline. In DNA form, the CDR3 reads TGCAGCGTTGATAGCGGCTACACCTTC. It codes for CSVDSGYTF.

There are many counts of this clonotype. The chain has TRBV28 and TRBJ2-5, with D perhaps TRBD1 (6 bases). This CDR3 contains 12 residues. Trimming took off 4 bases at V and 9 bases at J, with 12 bases between the two ends. Germline CDR1 MDHEN, CDR2 SYDVKM. The CDR3 region has the DNA TGTGCCAGCAGTTACACAGGGTCCGCCCAGTACTTC. This sequence encodes CASSYTGSAQYF.

This clonotype occurred many times. V is TRBV6-1 and J is TRBJ2-2, with D tentatively TRBD1 (6 bases). Per germline, CDR1 MNHNS and CDR2 SASEGT. The CDR3 extends over 14 amino acids. V lost 10 bases and J lost 4, with 16 bases in between. CDR3 protein: CATSTGLSTGELFF. CDR3 sequence (DNA): TGTGCCACCTCGACAGGTTTAAGCACCGGGGAGCTGTTTTTT.

The gene calls are TRBV15 and TRBJ2-7; D may be TRBD1 or TRBD2 (5 bases each). Germline V CDR1 and CDR2: LNHNV, YYDKDF (reference sequence). This CDR3 contains 14 residues. Trimming left V 3 bases short and J 7 bases short, with 16 bases between. The CDR3 DNA reads as TGTGCCACCAGCAGTTTGGTGATATGGGGGGAGCAGTACTTC. As protein: CATSSLVIWGEQYF.

The J gene is TRBJ1-1, the V gene TRBV29-1; the D is unclear. V lost 7 bases to trimming and J lost 4 bases, with 16 bases between them. CDR1 SQVTM and CDR2 ANQGSEA come from the germline V gene. This CDR3 comprises 13 residues. CDR3 nucleotide sequence: TGCAGCGCCTCTAGATCTACCGTCACTGAAGCTTTCTTT. The encoded protein is CSASRSTVTEAFF.

V usage is TRBV20-1 and J usage is TRBJ2-7, with D maybe TRBD1 (5 bases). The CDR3 is made up of 15 amino acids. Trimming pared 0 bases from V and 6 bases from J, leaving 18 bases between. Germline V gene sequence: CDR1 DFQATT, CDR2 SNEGSKA (reference sequence). In DNA form, the CDR3 reads TGCAGTGCTAGAGATTGGACATCTCTCTCTCTCGAGCAGTACTTC. Amino acids: CSARDWTSLSLEQYF.

The gene calls are TRBV7-9 and TRBJ2-3; a weak D match, TRBD2 (6 bases). The CDR3 is 15 amino acids. Per the germline V gene, CDR1 is SEHNR and CDR2 is FQNEAQ (reference sequence). V gave up 5 bases and J gave up 0 bases, with 12 bases separating them. The DNA for the CDR3 is TGTGCCAGCAGCCTCGGGGGACTCAGCACAGATACGCAGTATTTT. It yields the protein CASSLGGLSTDTQYF.

In its sample, this clonotype was seen many times. The chain carries TRBV7-2 and TRBJ2-7, with D hard to call. The germline V gene encodes CDR1 SGHTA and CDR2 FQGNSA. The CDR3 is 12 amino acids. V was pared by 3 bases and J by 6 bases, with 9 bases between. CDR3 loop: CASSFSAVEQYF. The CDR3 nucleotides are TGTGCCAGCAGCTTTTCGGCGGTCGAGCAGTACTTC.